This entry lists 26 T cell receptor beta chains sequenced from one sample in a study of identical twins. Via MiXCR, TCRdb re-called the 5' RACE reads, giving one row per CDR3 protein. Of roughly 700,000 distinct CDR3 sequences detected, about 9.4% appear once; the ten largest clones hold 0.75% to 1%. This sample was shared with a second study, whose subject was yellow fever vaccine responses in identical twins.

Sequencing was performed on PBMCs. The receptors originated from a woman aged 18-35 years in good health.

This clonotype showed up many times. The chain uses TRBV4-2 and TRBJ2-2; D not resolved. Germline V lookup: CDR1 LGHNA, CDR2 YNFKEQ. The ends were cut back, 0 bases at V and 6 bases at J, with 5 bases in the middle. The CDR3 has 13 residues. The CDR3 loop reads CASSQDSPGELFF. CDR3 nucleotide sequence: TGTGCCAGCAGCCAAGACAGCCCCGGGGAGCTGTTTTTT.

This clonotype has more than one count but fewer than ten. The chain employs TRBV5-1 and TRBJ2-1, with TRBD2 identical over 7 bases. From germline, CDR1 is SGHRS and CDR2 YFSETQ. Trimming removed 4 bases from V and 6 bases from J; junction bases left unmatched: 10. This CDR3 has 15 amino acids. The CDR3 DNA reads TGCGCCAGCAGCCCGACTAGCAAAAACGGCAATGAGCAGTTCTTC. Its translation: CASSPTSKNGNEQFF.

The chain links TRBV6-2 or TRBV6-3 to TRBJ2-3; D not certain. Trimming shortened V by 6 bases and J by 3 bases, and 19 bases separated the two germline ends. CDR1 is MNHEY and CDR2 is SVGEGT in the germline V gene. This CDR3 has 16 amino acids. CDR3 coding DNA: TGTGCCAGCAGCCCCGGGTCGATGGTGCGGACAGATACGCAGTATTTT. Its protein is CASSPGSMVRTDTQYF.

This clonotype was recorded many times. The J gene is TRBJ2-2, the V gene TRBV15, with 7 nucleotides matching TRBD2. This CDR3 is 15 amino acids long. J was trimmed by 5 bases and V by 1 base; bases with no gene match: 4. Germline CDR1 reads LNHNV; CDR2 reads YYDKDF (reference sequence). CDR3 amino acids: CATSRASRGTGELFF. In nucleotides, the CDR3 is TGTGCCACCAGCAGAGCATCGCGGGGGACCGGGGAGCTGTTTTTT.

This clonotype was seen at least ten times. The chain couples TRBV7-2 to TRBJ2-7; possibly TRBD2 for D (6 bases). This CDR3 comprises 12 residues. The V end was cut by 5 bases, the J end by 7 bases, with 12 bases between. CDR1 and CDR2 from the germline V gene are SGHTA and FQGNSA. CDR3 loop: CASSGTGVEQYF. CDR3 DNA sequence: TGTGCCAGCAGCGGGACTGGTGTGGAGCAGTACTTC.

For this clonotype: Germline and junction disagree at one end, which may indicate a read error. The chain couples TRBV5-1 to TRBJ2-3; D uncertain. Germline V gene sequence: CDR1 SGHRS, CDR2 YFSETQ. The CDR3 sequence is 16 residues long. CDR3 nucleotides: TGCGCCGGCAGCCCGGTCGTGGGCTCTTACACAGATACGCAGTATTTT. Residues: CAGSPVVGSYTDTQYF.

The J gene is TRBJ2-7, the V gene TRBV19, with TRBD1 matching over 9 bases. This CDR3 region has 13 residues. The ends lost 5 bases at V and 7 bases at J; junction bases unmatched: 6. Germline values: CDR1 LNHDA, CDR2 SQIVND (reference sequence). CDR3 coding DNA: TGTGCCAGTAGTCTAGGGACAGGGCGTGAGCAGTACTTC. It encodes CASSLGTGREQYF.

This clonotype was counted many times. The rearrangement links TRBV12-3 or TRBV12-4 to TRBJ2-5; 10 bases agree with TRBD2. V dropped 3 bases and J dropped 3; count of bases not matched to a gene: 1. CDR3 length: 14 amino acids. The CDR3 DNA reads TGTGCCAGCAGTTTCCTAGCGGGAGAAGAGACCCAGTACTTC. Amino acids: CASSFLAGEETQYF.

The chain uses TRBV29-1 and TRBJ2-1; the D gene is possibly TRBD1 (5 bases). Germline CDR1 reads SQVTM; CDR2 reads ANQGSEA. This CDR3 spans 12 amino acids. The germline V and J ends were trimmed by 7 bases and 4 bases, with 11 bases remaining between them. CDR3 sequence reads: CSAPDNYNEQFF. The DNA of the CDR3 is TGCAGCGCCCCGGACAATTACAATGAGCAGTTCTTC.

The V call is TRBV20-1, the J call TRBJ2-7, with D hard to call. The CDR3 spans 13 residues. Germline V gene lookup returns CDR1 DFQATT and CDR2 SNEGSKA (reference sequence). Trimming pared 0 bases from V and 0 bases from J, leaving 6 bases between. The CDR3 sequence is CSAREQSSYEQYF. The CDR3 nucleotides read TGCAGTGCTAGAGAACAGAGCTCCTACGAGCAGTACTTC.

The sample holds many counts of this clonotype. This chain connects TRBV20-1 to TRBJ1-5; TRBD1 is a possible D gene (6 bases). V lost 3 bases, J lost 1 base, and 10 bases lay in between. Germline V CDR1 and CDR2: DFQATT, SNEGSKA (reference sequence). The CDR3 consists of 14 residues. The CDR3 DNA reads TGCAGTGCTAGCCCAGGGGACAGCAATCAGCCCCAGCATTTT. Encoded protein: CSASPGDSNQPQHF.

This clonotype showed up just a few times. The CDR3 spells CASSFLPGQGYEQYF. The CDR3 DNA reads TGTGCCAGCAGTTTTCTCCCGGGACAGGGCTACGAGCAGTACTTC. The rearrangement uses TRBV28 and TRBJ2-7; 9 bases align to TRBD1. The CDR3 has 15 residues. V lost 3 bases and J lost 3; bases outside the gene matches: 6. CDR1 MDHEN and CDR2 SYDVKM come from the germline V gene.

J is TRBJ2-2 and V is TRBV27, with a weak D call TRBD2 (6 bases). Germline V gene sequence: CDR1 MNHEY, CDR2 SMNVEV (reference sequence). V was pared by 8 bases and J by 4 bases, with 11 bases between. CDR3 length: 13 amino acids. The DNA for the CDR3 is TGTGCCAGCTGGTTGGGGGGCACCGGGGAGCTGTTTTTT. This sequence encodes CASWLGGTGELFF.

This clonotype was picked up a small number of times. The V call is TRBV5-1, the J call TRBJ2-7; no clear D. Germline CDR1 reads SGHRS; CDR2 reads YFSETQ. The germline V and J ends were trimmed by 4 bases and 4 bases, with 15 bases remaining between them. This CDR3 is built from 14 residues. In DNA form, the CDR3 reads TGCGCCAGCAGCGCCGGACGGACCCATTACGAGCAGTACTTC. Protein product: CASSAGRTHYEQYF.

This clonotype was picked up many times. For the CDR3, the DNA is TGCAGCGTCGCCCGGGACAGTCCCTACGAGCAGTACTTC. Its protein product is CSVARDSPYEQYF. The rearrangement joins TRBV29-1 to TRBJ2-7; 7 bases are a match to TRBD1. The CDR3 runs 13 residues. With V trimmed by 6 bases and J by 2 bases, 7 bases remained unmatched. Germline V gene lookup returns CDR1 SQVTM and CDR2 ANQGSEA.

This clonotype was picked up a small number of times. The chain joins TRBV5-1 to TRBJ2-4; D unclear. V was trimmed by 4 bases and J by 10 bases, leaving 15 bases between them. Per the germline V gene, CDR1 is SGHRS and CDR2 is YFSETQ. CDR3 length: 13 amino acids. CDR3 DNA sequence: TGCGCCAGCAGCGGCGGTTTCGGCAGAATTCAGTACTTC. It specifies CASSGGFGRIQYF.

The chain is built from TRBV19 and TRBJ2-7; the D is unclear. The CDR3 totals 12 residues. Per germline, CDR1 LNHDA and CDR2 SQIVND (reference sequence). V lost 5 bases and J lost 5, with 10 bases in between. The CDR3 DNA reads as TGTGCCAGTAGTCAGACCCCAAACGAGCAGTACTTC. Residues: CASSQTPNEQYF.

V usage is TRBV29-1 and J usage is TRBJ1-1; tentatively, D is TRBD1 (6 bases). Germline CDR1 reads SQVTM; CDR2 reads ANQGSEA. The CDR3 is 12 amino acids. V dropped 5 bases and J dropped 1 base, with 8 bases sitting between them. The DNA for the CDR3 is TGCAGCGTTTGGACAGAGAACACTGAAGCTTTCTTT. Its translation is CSVWTENTEAFF. The full variable domain, completed using reference TRBV29-1 and TRBJ1-1, is SAVISQKPSRDICQRGTSLTIQCQVDSQVTMMFWYRQQPGQSLTLIATANQGSEATYESGFVIDKFPISRPNLTFSTLTVSNMSPEDSSIYLCSVWTENTEAFFGQGTRLTVV.

The chain employs TRBV11-1 and TRBJ2-7; 7 bases are a match to TRBD1. J was trimmed by 3 bases and V by 0 bases; bases with no gene match: 8. Germline assignment: CDR1 SGHAT and CDR2 FQDESV (reference sequence). CDR3 length: 16 amino acids. DNA of the CDR3: TGTGCCAGCAGCTTAGCAGGACAGGTTCTGGACTACGAGCAGTACTTC. It is translated as CASSLAGQVLDYEQYF. Full variable domain (outside the CDR3, taken from reference TRBV11-1 and TRBJ2-7): EAEVAQSPRYKITEKSQAVAFWCDPISGHATLYWYRQILGQGPELLVQFQDESVVDDSQLPKDRFSAERLKGVDSTLKIQPAELGDSAMYLCASSLAGQVLDYEQYFGPGTRLTVT.

This clonotype came up a few times. The chain uses TRBV21-1 and TRBJ2-3; the table gives TRBD1 as D, unverified against the DNA. TRBV21-1 is noted as a pseudogene. This CDR3 region has 18 residues. The CDR3 bases are TGTGCCAGCACGCTGACAGGGCTAGAGCGGCCTAGCACAGATACGCAGTATTTT. The encoded protein is CASTLTGLERPSTDTQYF.

V and J are TRBV6-5 and TRBJ2-1; TRBD1 might be the D (5 bases). Germline V gives CDR1 MNHEY, CDR2 SVGAGI. V lost 6 bases, J lost 8 bases, and 11 bases lay in between. The CDR3 is 12 residues long. The CDR3 here is CASRKGYDEQFF. In DNA form, the CDR3 reads TGTGCCAGCAGGAAGGGGTACGATGAGCAGTTCTTC.

Many counts were recorded for this clonotype. The rearrangement uses TRBV12-3 or TRBV12-4 and TRBJ1-4; D is ambiguous. The CDR3 runs to 12 residues. Trimming shortened V by 7 bases and J by 8 bases, and 11 bases separated the two germline ends. The CDR3 loop reads CASTSEGEKLFF. The CDR3 DNA sequence: TGTGCCAGCACCTCTGAAGGAGAAAAACTGTTTTTT.

The V gene is TRBV7-6, the J gene TRBJ2-6; weak D call: TRBD1 (6 bases). Germline V gene lookup returns CDR1 SGHVS and CDR2 FNYEAQ. This CDR3 region has 16 residues. The ends were cut back, 4 bases at V and 2 bases at J, with 12 bases in the middle. The CDR3 DNA follows: TGTGCCAGCAGCTGGACCAGGGGAACTGGGGCCAACGTCCTGACTTTC. As protein: CASSWTRGTGANVLTF.

This clonotype was observed many times. The genes are TRBV3-1 and TRBJ1-2, with no clear D. The germline V gene has CDR1 LGHDT and CDR2 YNNKEL (reference sequence). Deletions cut 1 base from V and 5 bases from J, with 8 bases between. This CDR3 spans 13 amino acids. CDR3 region: CASSQGQLYGYTF. In DNA form, the CDR3 reads TGTGCCAGCAGCCAAGGGCAGCTTTATGGCTACACCTTC.

The sample holds one count of this clonotype. The chain is built from TRBV19 and TRBJ1-1; no firm D call. Trimming removed 3 bases from V and 11 bases from J, with 10 bases in between. In germline, CDR1 is LNHDA, CDR2 SQIVND (reference sequence). This CDR3 region has 11 residues. The chain's CDR3 is CASSIGGPAFF. CDR3 nucleotides: TGTGCCAGTAGTATCGGCGGACCTGCTTTCTTT.

This clonotype has more than one count but fewer than ten. CDR3 sequence: CASSPVGVEQYF. The CDR3 bases are TGCGCCAGCAGCCCCGTGGGCGTCGAGCAGTACTTC. The chain links TRBV5-1 to TRBJ2-7; D remains unclear. CDR3 length equals 12 residues. V was trimmed by 4 bases and J by 6 bases, leaving 11 bases between them. Germline lookup yields CDR1 SGHRS and CDR2 YFSETQ.